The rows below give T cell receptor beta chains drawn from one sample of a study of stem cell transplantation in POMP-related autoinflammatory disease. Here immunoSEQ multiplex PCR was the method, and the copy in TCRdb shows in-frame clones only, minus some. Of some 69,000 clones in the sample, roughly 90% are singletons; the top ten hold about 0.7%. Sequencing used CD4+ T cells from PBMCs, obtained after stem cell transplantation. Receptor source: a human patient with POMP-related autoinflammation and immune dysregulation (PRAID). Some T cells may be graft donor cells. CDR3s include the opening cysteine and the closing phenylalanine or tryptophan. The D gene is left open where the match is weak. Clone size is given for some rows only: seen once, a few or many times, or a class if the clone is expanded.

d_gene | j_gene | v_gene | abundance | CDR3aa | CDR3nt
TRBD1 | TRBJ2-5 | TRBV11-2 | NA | CASSATGAETQYF | TGTGCCAGCAGCGCGACAGGGGCCGAGACCCAGTACTTC
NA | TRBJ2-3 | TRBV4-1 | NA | CASSQVPLASSTDTQYF | TGCGCCAGCAGCCAAGTTCCCCTAGCGTCTAGCACAGATACGCAGTATTTT
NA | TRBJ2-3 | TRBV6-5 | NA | CASSFISTDTQYF | TGTGCCAGCTCGTTTATTAGCACAGATACGCAGTATTTT
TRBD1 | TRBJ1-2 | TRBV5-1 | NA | CAYLIGGGLTTVYGYTF | TGCGCCTATCTGATCGGAGGGGGCTTAACTACCGTCTATGGCTACACCTTC
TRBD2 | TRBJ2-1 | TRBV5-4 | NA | CASSFSGSSYNEQFF | TGTGCCAGCAGCTTCAGCGGGAGCTCCTACAATGAGCAGTTCTTC
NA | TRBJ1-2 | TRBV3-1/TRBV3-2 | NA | CASSQISQGNYGYTF | TGTGCCAGCAGCCAAATCAGTCAGGGGAACTATGGCTACACCTTC
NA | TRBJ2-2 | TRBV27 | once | CASSVTRDTGELFF | TGTGCCAGCAGTGTCACTAGGGACACCGGGGAGCTGTTTTTT
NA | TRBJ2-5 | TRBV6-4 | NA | CASSRGGDQETQYF | TGTGCCAGCAGTAGGGGCGGCGATCAAGAGACCCAGTACTTC
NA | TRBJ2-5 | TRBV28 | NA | CASSPPQGRGKETQYF | TGTGCCAGCAGTCCCCCCCAGGGAAGGGGTAAAGAGACCCAGTACTTC
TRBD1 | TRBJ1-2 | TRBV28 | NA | CASSRGQGIDYGYTF | TGTGCCAGCAGCCGAGGACAGGGGATAGACTATGGCTACACCTTC
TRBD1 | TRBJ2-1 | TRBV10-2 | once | CASSTGGNEQFF | TGCGCCAGCTCGACAGGGGGCAATGAGCAGTTCTTC
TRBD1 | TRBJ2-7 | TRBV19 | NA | CASSISPTGFSYEQYF | TGTGCCAGTAGTATTTCTCCGACAGGGTTCTCCTACGAGCAGTACTTC
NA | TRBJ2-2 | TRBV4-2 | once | CASSQVVNTGELFF | TGTGCCAGCAGCCAAGTTGTGAACACCGGGGAGCTGTTTTTT
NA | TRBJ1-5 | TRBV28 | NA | CASSLTQGGQPQHF | TGTGCCAGCAGTTTAACCCAGGGAGGTCAGCCCCAGCATTTT
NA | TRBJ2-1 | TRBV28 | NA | CASSIATSSTYNEQFF | TGTGCCAGCAGTATTGCTACCTCCTCGACTTACAATGAGCAGTTCTTC
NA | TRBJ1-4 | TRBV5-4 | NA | CASSFGEKLFF | TGTGCCAGCAGCTTTGGTGAAAAACTGTTTTTT
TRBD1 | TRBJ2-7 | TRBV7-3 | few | CASSAGGEQYF | TGTGCCAGCAGCGCAGGGGGCGAGCAGTACTTC
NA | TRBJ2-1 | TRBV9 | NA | CASSVGGNSYNEQFF | TGTGCCAGCAGCGTAGGAGGGAACTCCTACAATGAGCAGTTCTTC
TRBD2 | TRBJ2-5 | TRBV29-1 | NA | CSVRLAGEETQYF | TGCAGCGTTCGACTAGCGGGGGAAGAGACCCAGTACTTC
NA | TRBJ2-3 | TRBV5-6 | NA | CASRRYSTDTQYF | TGTGCCAGCAGACGCTACAGCACAGATACGCAGTATTTT
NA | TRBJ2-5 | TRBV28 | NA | CAGRGNQETQYF | TGTGCCGGCCGGGGTAACCAAGAGACCCAGTACTTC